This is a list of T cell receptor beta chains from one sample in a study of regulatory T cells in long-lasting Graves disease. One entry per CDR3 protein results from TCRdb running MiXCR on the multiplex PCR reads. This sample has around 420,000 distinct CDR3 sequences, with roughly 15% found just once. Specimen: peripheral blood mononuclear cells (PBMCs), collected at new diagnosis, from a patient treated with antithyroid drugs. The receptors were gathered from a female donor with Graves disease. CDR3s include the opening cysteine and the closing phenylalanine or tryptophan. A D gene is named only where the DNA matches it firmly. Rows may omit the clone size; those that give it use once, few, many or a size class.

many,TRBV6-1,TRBJ2-5,-,TGTGCCAGCAGTGATTGGGGTCTTTGGGGGCAAGAGACCCAGTACTTC,CASSDWGLWGQETQYF
many,TRBV6-1,TRBJ2-7,TRBD2,TGTGCCAGCAAGGGGCTAGCGGGAGATCAGAACCCCTCGAATACTTACGAGCAGTACTTC,CASKGLAGDQNPSNTYEQYF
many,TRBV7-9,TRBJ2-1,TRBD1,TGTGCCAGCAGCTTCATTCGGGACAGGGGAGTGGGTGAGCAGTTCTTC,CASSFIRDRGVGEQFF
many,TRBV2,TRBJ2-5,-,TGTGCCAGCAGTATCCCCTTTTCGCCCGATGAGGAGACCCAGTACTTC,CASSIPFSPDEETQYF
-,TRBV14,TRBJ2-5,-,TGTGCCAGCAGCCAAGGGCTTAGGGTGTACCAAGAGACCCAGTACTTC,CASSQGLRVYQETQYF
few,TRBV6-1,TRBJ1-3,-,TGTGCCAGCAGCCCCCGGGAAAGGGAGCCGGCTGGAAACACCATATATTTT,CASSPREREPAGNTIYF
many,TRBV28,TRBJ2-5,TRBD1,TGTGCCAGCAGCGGGAAGACAGGGCGGAGTTGGGAGACCCAGTACTTC,CASSGKTGRSWETQYF
many,TRBV7-9,TRBJ1-2,TRBD1,TGTGCCAGCAGGGACCGGACAGGGAACTATGGCTACACCTTC,CASRDRTGNYGYTF
-,TRBV4-3,TRBJ2-7,-,TGCGCCAGCAGCCAAAGGCGGGATACCTACGAGCAGTACTTC,CASSQRRDTYEQYF
many,TRBV20-1,TRBJ1-6,-,TGCAGTGCTAGAGGGGCAACTAGCTCCTATAATTCACCCCTCCACTTT,CSARGATSSYNSPLHF
many,TRBV28,TRBJ1-5,-,TGTGCCAGCAGTTTATCAGGAGTCAATCAGCCCCAGCATTTT,CASSLSGVNQPQHF
once,TRBV7-9,TRBJ2-1,-,TGTGCCAGCAGCGCAGATTTACCAGACAATGAGCAGTTCTTC,CASSADLPDNEQFF
-,TRBV4-1,TRBJ1-3,-,TGCGCCAGCAGCCAAGACGCCCGGGACAGAAACACCATATATTTT,CASSQDARDRNTIYF
-,TRBV29-1,TRBJ2-5,TRBD2,TGCAGCGTTGAAGATCTGGGGCTAGCGGGAGGCTCCCAGTACTTC,CSVEDLGLAGGSQYF
many,TRBV6-2/TRBV6-3,TRBJ1-1,TRBD1,TGTGCCAGCAGGGCCGGGACAGGGGATTTTTTTCCTGAAGCTTTCTTT,CASRAGTGDFFPEAFF
many,TRBV13,TRBJ1-1,TRBD1,TGTGCCAGCAGCTTAGGCGCAAACAGGGGCCTTCGGAGAACTGAAGCTTTCTTT,CASSLGANRGLRRTEAFF
many,TRBV12-3/TRBV12-4,TRBJ2-1,TRBD2,TGTGCCATTATGACTAGCTTCTCTGAGCAGTTCTTC,CAIMTSFSEQFF
many,TRBV6-2/TRBV6-3,TRBJ1-4,-,TGTGCCAGCAGCCTAAACGCCGCGGGGCAACTGTTTTTT,CASSLNAAGQLFF
-,TRBV19,TRBJ1-5,-,TGTGCCAGTAGTATGTCAGGGGACAATCAGCCCCAGCATTTT,CASSMSGDNQPQHF
few,TRBV12-3/TRBV12-4,TRBJ1-6,-,TGTGCCAGCAGTCCTGGGGGGCGGGGACCCCTCCACTTT,CASSPGGRGPLHF
-,TRBV9,TRBJ2-5,TRBD1,TGTGCCAGCAGCGTAGGGACAGGGAGCTTACGAGAGACCCAGTACTTC,CASSVGTGSLRETQYF
-,TRBV11-3,TRBJ2-5,-,TGTGCCAGCAGCTCGCTGCGTGGGGCCGAAGAGACCCAGTACTTC,CASSSLRGAEETQYF
many,TRBV27,TRBJ2-2,TRBD1,TGTGCCAGCATCGATCGGGGGCAGGGGGCATCCGGGGAGCTGTTTTTT,CASIDRGQGASGELFF
-,TRBV11-2,TRBJ1-1,TRBD1,TGTGCCAGCAGCGACCAGGGGGCTTTGACTGAAGCTTTCTTT,CASSDQGALTEAFF
-,TRBV6-1,TRBJ1-2,-,TGTGCCAGCAGTGACATAGGGGGAAGAGGAAACTATGGCTACACCTTC,CASSDIGGRGNYGYTF
-,TRBV7-2,TRBJ2-1,TRBD1,TGTGCCAGCAGACATACCGGGACAGGAGGAATCAATGAGCAGTTCTTC,CASRHTGTGGINEQFF
-,TRBV30,TRBJ1-2,-,TGTGCCTGGAGTGGGCGTGGGGAGGGCCAGAACTATGGCTACACCTTC,CAWSGRGEGQNYGYTF
-,TRBV24-1,TRBJ1-2,-,TGTGCCACCAGTGATTTGGCAGGCGCCCCACCCTATGGCTACACCTTC,CATSDLAGAPPYGYTF
-,TRBV27,TRBJ2-1,TRBD1,TGTGCCAGCAGTTTACGGGACAGGGGATACAATGAGCAGTTCTTC,CASSLRDRGYNEQFF
many,TRBV28,TRBJ1-3,-,TGTGCCAGCAGTTTAGGGGTAGGAAACACCATATATTTT,CASSLGVGNTIYF
few,TRBV10-3,TRBJ2-2,-,TGTGCCACGTCCGCGGGGCTTAACACCGGGGAGCTGTTTTTT,CATSAGLNTGELFF
-,TRBV6-1,TRBJ2-3,-,TGTGCCAGCTGGCGGGGCGCAGATACGCAGTATTTT,CASWRGADTQYF
many,TRBV2,TRBJ1-6,-,TGTGCCAGCCTAAAACGGGGACGGTCGAATTCACCCCTCCACTTT,CASLKRGRSNSPLHF
many,TRBV20-1,TRBJ2-7,TRBD2,TGCAGTGCTGGGTGGACCGGGACTAGCAACGAGCAGTACTTC,CSAGWTGTSNEQYF
many,TRBV6-2/TRBV6-3,TRBJ2-2,TRBD1,TGCGCCAGCAGTGACAGGGACACCGGGGAGCTGTTTTTT,CASSDRDTGELFF
many,TRBV7-9,TRBJ2-7,TRBD2,TGTGCCAGCAGCTTAGTGAGAGCGGGAGACGAGCAGTACTTC,CASSLVRAGDEQYF
many,TRBV11-2,TRBJ2-2,-,TGTGCCAGCAGCTTAGCCCTGGGCAGGGGGAACACCGGGGAGCTGTTTTTT,CASSLALGRGNTGELFF
many,TRBV11-2,TRBJ2-1,-,TGTGCCAGCAGCTTGGCGGGGACGTACAATGAGCAGTTCTTC,CASSLAGTYNEQFF
many,TRBV20-1,TRBJ2-4,-,TGCAGTGCTAGAAGCACAGGAAACCACGGGCAGGACATTCAGTACTTC,CSARSTGNHGQDIQYF
many,TRBV19,TRBJ1-4,-,TGTGCCAGTAGTATGCGGGGCCATGGTAATGAAAAACTGTTTTTT,CASSMRGHGNEKLFF
many,TRBV12-3/TRBV12-4,TRBJ1-2,TRBD1,TGTGCCAGCACTCTAACAGGGGCCTATGGCTACACCTTC,CASTLTGAYGYTF
-,TRBV6-1,TRBJ2-7,TRBD2,TGTGCCAGCAGTGAGGCTAGCGGGAGGGTAGGTTTCTACGAGCAGTACTTC,CASSEASGRVGFYEQYF
many,TRBV29-1,TRBJ1-5,-,TGCAGCGTTGCCGCCTCGGCTAATAGCAATCAGCCCCAGCATTTT,CSVAASANSNQPQHF
many,TRBV11-2,TRBJ1-2,-,TGTGCCAGCAGCTCAACCCCGGGCGGGGCGGAGATTTATGGCTACACCTTC,CASSSTPGGAEIYGYTF
many,TRBV7-6,TRBJ2-3,TRBD2,TGTGCCAGCAGACAAACCCCCGTAGCGGGGAGCCGCACAGATACGCAGTATTTT,CASRQTPVAGSRTDTQYF
-,TRBV15,TRBJ2-3,-,TGTGCCACCAGCAGAGATACAGCGGTACGCACAGATACGCAGTATTTT,CATSRDTAVRTDTQYF
-,TRBV6-2/TRBV6-3,TRBJ1-5,TRBD1,TGTGCCAGCAGTGAAGCGGGACAGCCCAATCAGCCCCAGCATTTT,CASSEAGQPNQPQHF
few,TRBV7-9,TRBJ2-1,-,TGTGCCAGCAGCTTCCTCGTACGGGCCGCCTACAATGAGCAGTTCTTC,CASSFLVRAAYNEQFF
-,TRBV19,TRBJ2-2,-,TGTGCCAGTAGTATTGGCGGGACCGCGAACACCGGGGAGCTGTTTTTT,CASSIGGTANTGELFF
-,TRBV10-3,TRBJ1-2,-,TGTGCCATCAGTGAGTCGAGGAACTATGGCTACACCTTC,CAISESRNYGYTF
many,TRBV11-2,TRBJ1-3,-,TGTGCCAGCAGCTTAGTGGGACCTAGTCGGGCGACCTCTGGAAACACCATATATTTT,CASSLVGPSRATSGNTIYF
many,TRBV4-1,TRBJ2-3,TRBD2,TGCGCCAGCAGGACCGGGACTAGCGGGGGGGTCACAGATACGCAGTATTTT,CASRTGTSGGVTDTQYF
-,TRBV5-4,TRBJ1-1,-,TGTGCCAGCAGCTTGGGGCCCGGGACGGAGAACACTGAAGCTTTCTTT,CASSLGPGTENTEAFF
many,TRBV5-5,TRBJ1-5,TRBD1,TGTGCCAGCAGGCGAACCGGGACAGGCGACAATCAGCCCCAGCATTTT,CASRRTGTGDNQPQHF
many,TRBV24-1,TRBJ2-1,TRBD1,TGTGCCACCAGTGACGCCCGACAGGGAGAAGTCAATGAGCAGTTCTTC,CATSDARQGEVNEQFF
many,TRBV27,TRBJ2-1,TRBD2,TGTGCCAGCAGTTTATCCTCCCGGGGACTAGGCTCCTACAATGAGCAGTTCTTC,CASSLSSRGLGSYNEQFF
-,TRBV12-3/TRBV12-4,TRBJ1-4,TRBD1,TGTGCCAGCAGATCGGACAGGCATAATGAAAAACTGTTTTTT,CASRSDRHNEKLFF